These 26 T cell receptor beta chains originate from one sample sequenced in a study of OX40 agonist ivuxolimab in advanced cancers. TCRdb keeps only in-frame clones here, not all; method: immunoSEQ multiplex PCR. The sample carries over 85,000 clones, approximately 89% recorded once. The material sequenced was CD4+ or CD8+ T cells sorted from blood, taken in a trial of the OX40 agonist ivuxolimab. These receptors all come from an adult with an advanced solid tumor such as melanoma, head and neck, liver or kidney cancer.

The V call is TRBV4-1, the J call TRBJ1-5; D perhaps matches TRBD1 (5 bases). V lost 1 base to trimming and J lost 0 bases, with 10 bases between them. CDR1 is MGHRA, CDR2 YSYEKL, per germline. This CDR3 comprises 16 residues. The CDR3, as DNA: TGCGCCAGCAGCCAAGGGGGGGATTATAGCAATCAGCCCCAGCATTTT. Translation: CASSQGGDYSNQPQHF.

The gene calls are TRBV11-1 and TRBJ1-1; D is possibly TRBD1 (5 bases). V shed 2 bases and J shed 4 bases, with 8 bases lying between them. Germline CDR1 SGHAT, CDR2 FQDESV (reference sequence). The CDR3 spans 13 residues. The CDR3 here is CASSLIGTTEAFF. The CDR3 DNA sequence: TGTGCCAGCAGCTTAATTGGGACCACTGAAGCTTTCTTT.

The V gene is TRBV6-4, the J gene TRBJ2-3; perhaps TRBD2 as D (5 bases). Trimming cost V 4 bases and J 2 bases, with 13 bases left between them. Germline V gene sequence: CDR1 MRHNA, CDR2 SNTAGT. This CDR3 spans 15 amino acids. The CDR3 region is CASSAEDRDTDTQYF. The CDR3 DNA sequence: TGTGCCAGCAGTGCTGAGGACCGGGACACAGATACGCAGTATTTT.

This chain connects TRBV18 to TRBJ1-1; perhaps TRBD1 as D (5 bases). Germline-derived CDR1 and CDR2 are KGHSH and LQKENI. V was clipped by 1 base and J by 5 bases, with 11 bases between them. This CDR3 comprises 14 residues. The CDR3 sequence: CASSPLREGTEAFF. The CDR3 DNA is TGTGCCAGCTCACCACTCAGGGAAGGGACTGAAGCTTTCTTT.

This rearrangement joins TRBV25-1 to TRBJ2-3; D gene uncertain. Deletions cut 6 bases from V and 2 bases from J, with 9 bases between. CDR1 and CDR2 (germline): MGHDK, SYGVNS. The CDR3 extends over 13 amino acids. In DNA, the CDR3 is TGTGCCAGCAGGGACCAACCCACAGATACGCAGTATTTT. Protein product: CASRDQPTDTQYF.

J is TRBJ2-7 and V is TRBV5-8; tentatively, D is TRBD2 (7 bases). The V gene's germline CDR1 is SGHTS and CDR2 YDEGEE. The ends were cut back, 9 bases at V and 7 bases at J, with 26 bases in the middle. This CDR3 is 15 amino acids long. The CDR3 is CATSGGPLRSGEQYF. The CDR3 DNA reads as TGTGCCACCTCCGGGGGGCCTCTACGGTCAGGGGAGCAGTACTTC.

This clone was picked up one time. The chain carries TRBV11-2 and TRBJ2-5; TRBD2 aligns across 11 bases. This CDR3 has 15 amino acids. Germline V CDR1 and CDR2: SGHAT, FQNNGV. Trimming removed 3 bases from V and 4 bases from J; junction bases left unmatched: 4. The DNA of the CDR3 is TGTGCCAGCAGCTTGTACGGACTAGCGGGAGAGACCCAGTACTTC. As protein: CASSLYGLAGETQYF.

With respect to this clone: This specimen includes other DNA sequences encoding the same CDR3. The gene calls are TRBV27 and TRBJ1-1; no clear D. V was trimmed by 2 bases and J by 1 base, leaving 5 bases between them. This CDR3 comprises 13 residues. In germline, CDR1 is MNHEY, CDR2 SMNVEV (reference sequence). The DNA of the CDR3 is TGTGCCAGCAGTTTAGAGGAGAACACTGAAGCTTTCTTT. Translated, it gives CASSLEENTEAFF.

Written as DNA, the CDR3 is TGTGCCAGCAGCCCCCGGGGACAAGAGACCCAGTACTTC. This sequence encodes CASSPRGQETQYF. The rearrangement uses TRBV11-1 and TRBJ2-5; tentatively, D is TRBD2 (5 bases). The CDR3 loop spans 13 amino acids. Germline CDR1 is SGHAT and CDR2 is FQDESV (reference sequence). Trimming took 5 bases from V and 2 from J, leaving 9 bases between them. Full variable domain (missing parts from reference TRBV11-1 and TRBJ2-5): EAEVAQSPRYKITEKSQAVAFWCDPISGHATLYWYRQILGQGPELLVQFQDESVVDDSQLPKDRFSAERLKGVDSTLKIQPAELGDSAMYLCASSPRGQETQYFGPGTRLLVL.

The chain links TRBV28 to TRBJ1-5, with D tentatively TRBD1 (5 bases). The germline gives CDR1 MDHEN, CDR2 SYDVKM. The V end was cut by 2 bases, the J end by 1 base, with 15 bases between. CDR3 length equals 17 residues. This chain's CDR3 is CASSLPQGTLSNQPQHF. The DNA for the CDR3 is TGTGCCAGCAGTTTACCCCAAGGGACGCTGAGCAATCAGCCCCAGCATTTT.

This clone has only a few counts. The chain recombines TRBV30 with TRBJ2-2; D remains ambiguous. The CDR3 has 14 residues. V lost 5 bases to trimming and J lost 1 base, with 11 bases between them. Germline CDR1 and CDR2: GTSNPN and SVGIG (reference sequence). CDR3 protein: CAWGNRVNTGELFF. As DNA, the CDR3 is TGTGCCTGGGGAAACAGAGTGAACACCGGGGAGCTGTTTTTT.

The chain links TRBV7-2 to TRBJ1-5; D is possibly TRBD1 (5 bases). Germline V CDR1 and CDR2: SGHTA, FQGNSA. V lost 3 bases and J lost 7, with 13 bases in between. The CDR3 consists of 14 residues. The CDR3 is CASSFAPGGQPQHF. The DNA for the CDR3 is TGTGCCAGCAGCTTTGCTCCTGGGGGACAGCCCCAGCATTTT.

This rearrangement joins TRBV4-2 to TRBJ2-3; 7 positions match TRBD2. The CDR3 runs 16 residues. Germline assignment: CDR1 LGHNA and CDR2 YNFKEQ. The V and J ends lost 0 bases and 2 bases, in that order; junction bases with no gene match: 5. DNA for the CDR3: TGTGCCAGCAGCCAAGACGTAGCGGGTTACACAGATACGCAGTATTTT. The encoded protein is CASSQDVAGYTDTQYF.

This rearrangement joins TRBV5-4 to TRBJ1-4; TRBD1 aligns across 7 bases. The CDR3 runs to 15 residues. The germline CDR1 and CDR2 sequences are SGHNT and YYREEE (reference sequence). Unmatched junction bases numbered 8, after V lost 3 bases and J lost 6 bases. The CDR3 nucleotides read TGTGCCAGCAGCTCCGAACAGGGGACGGATGAAAAACTGTTTTTT. Protein product: CASSSEQGTDEKLFF.

The rearrangement joins TRBV2 to TRBJ1-2; no firm D call. V was clipped by 0 bases and J by 6 bases, with 14 bases between them. The CDR3 covers 15 residues. From germline, CDR1 is SNHLY and CDR2 FYNNEI. The CDR3, as DNA: TGTGCCAGCAGTGAAGCGCAGACCGGGTTACATGGCTACACCTTC. Protein: CASSEAQTGLHGYTF. The full variable domain, completed using reference TRBV2 and TRBJ1-2, is EPEVTQTPSHQVTQMGQEVILRCVPISNHLYFYWYRQILGQKVEFLVSFYNNEISEKSEIFDDQFSVERPDGSNFTLKIRSTKLEDSAMYFCASSEAQTGLHGYTFGSGTRLTVV.

This clone has just one count. The V gene is TRBV6-6, the J gene TRBJ2-2; D remains ambiguous. The CDR3 contains 13 residues. Germline V CDR1 and CDR2: MNHNY, SVGAGI (reference sequence). V was trimmed by 6 bases and J by 5 bases, leaving 10 bases between them. This CDR3 is CASSRLSTGELFF. DNA for the CDR3: TGTGCCAGCAGCCGCCTTTCTACCGGGGAGCTGTTTTTT.

With regard to this clone: Since the CDR3 does not end with the conserved phenylalanine or tryptophan, this likely comes from a read error. Here the CDR3 DNA reads TGTGCCAGCAGTCGGGACAGCGTTACCTACGAGCAGTACCTC. This codes for CASSRDSVTYEQYL. The chain uses TRBV27 and TRBJ2-7; 7 nucleotides agree with TRBD1. Trimming removed 5 bases from V and 2 bases from J; junction bases left unmatched: 6. Germline V gene data show CDR1 as MNHEY and CDR2 as SMNVEV (reference sequence). CDR3 length: 14 residues.

This chain links TRBV2 with TRBJ1-3, with D hard to call. CDR3 size: 13 residues. The germline V gene encodes CDR1 SNHLY and CDR2 FYNNEI. The V end lost 1 base, the J end lost 4 bases, and 5 bases lay between the germline ends. CDR3 nucleotides: TGTGCCAGCAGTGAAGTTACAGGAAACACCATATATTTT. It is translated as CASSEVTGNTIYF. Complete variable domain (other parts from reference TRBV2 and TRBJ1-3): EPEVTQTPSHQVTQMGQEVILRCVPISNHLYFYWYRQILGQKVEFLVSFYNNEISEKSEIFDDQFSVERPDGSNFTLKIRSTKLEDSAMYFCASSEVTGNTIYFGEGSWLTVV.

This chain connects TRBV28 to TRBJ1-5; D remains unclear. The germline V gene has CDR1 MDHEN and CDR2 SYDVKM. There are 11 residues in the CDR3. Trimming stripped 6 bases from V and 5 bases from J, with 5 bases between. The CDR3 DNA follows: TGTGCCAGCAGGAGGGATCAGCCCCAGCATTTT. Translation gives CASRRDQPQHF.

The CDR3 spells CALLETNVLTF. The CDR3 coding sequence is TGTGCCCTCCTGGAGACAAACGTCCTGACTTTC. The chain combines TRBV10-3 with TRBJ2-6; D gene unclear. The V end lost 11 bases, the J end lost 10 bases, and 12 bases lay between the germline ends. CDR1 ENHRY and CDR2 SYGVKD come from the germline V gene. This CDR3 comprises 11 residues.

CDR3 in DNA: TGTGCCAGCAGCCAATGGGGCCCGGATGGAAACACCATATATTTT. Translated: CASSQWGPDGNTIYF. V and J are TRBV16 and TRBJ1-3; D may be TRBD1 (5 bases). Per germline, CDR1 KGHSY and CDR2 FQNENV. V was trimmed by 1 base and J by 3 bases, leaving 10 bases between them. The length of the CDR3 is 15 residues.

The V call is TRBV15, the J call TRBJ2-1; maybe TRBD2 (5 bases). The V end lost 0 bases, the J end lost 5 bases, and 11 bases lay between the germline ends. Germline V gives CDR1 LNHNV, CDR2 YYDKDF (reference sequence). The CDR3 is made up of 15 amino acids. The CDR3 region has the DNA TGTGCCACCAGCAGAGATCTCGGGGAAAACAATGAGCAGTTCTTC. Residues: CATSRDLGENNEQFF.

The chain carries TRBV18 and TRBJ1-5; TRBD1 agrees at 10 bases. Trimming cost V 5 bases and J 3 bases; bases outside gene matches: 7. Looked up from germline, CDR1 is KGHSH and CDR2 is LQKENI. The CDR3 has 16 amino acids. This CDR3 reads CASSTTGTGANQPQHF. The DNA of the CDR3 is TGTGCCAGCTCAACAACCGGGACAGGGGCCAATCAGCCCCAGCATTTT. The full variable domain, in which reference TRBV18 and TRBJ1-5 provide the parts outside the CDR3, is NAGVMQNPRHLVRRRGQEARLRCSPMKGHSHVYWYRQLPEEGLKFMVYLQKENIIDESGMPKERFSAEFPKEGPSILRIQQVVRGDSAAYFCASSTTGTGANQPQHFGDGTRLSIL.

V gene TRBV5-8 combines with J gene TRBJ2-1; no firm D call. The length of the CDR3 is 12 residues. Germline loops: CDR1 SGHTS, CDR2 YDEGEE. The V and J ends lost 4 bases and 15 bases respectively, with 17 bases between them. CDR3 sequence: CASSLNRGFWFF. DNA for the CDR3: TGTGCCAGCAGCCTGAATCGTGGGTTTTGGTTCTTC.

V usage is TRBV6-5 and J usage is TRBJ1-4; D is undetermined. The CDR3 spans 13 residues. Germline V gene lookup returns CDR1 MNHEY and CDR2 SVGAGI. Trimming left V 5 bases short and J 8 bases short, with 12 bases between. Written as DNA, the CDR3 is TGTGCCAGCAGTGATTGGCGAGGAGAAAAACTGTTTTTT. Translating it yields CASSDWRGEKLFF.

This clone was observed a single time. The chain couples TRBV7-3 to TRBJ1-1; 8 nucleotides align to TRBD1. The V gene's germline CDR1 is SGHTA and CDR2 FQGTGA. The CDR3 runs to 13 residues. The V and J ends lost 1 base and 5 bases, in that order; junction bases with no gene match: 0. The DNA for the CDR3 is TGTGCCAGCAGCTTAAACAGGGGGACTGAAGCTTTCTTT. Residues: CASSLNRGTEAFF.